This note documents a single TCR beta chain sequence. Its matching antigen is unknown. This sample stems from a study of Ad26.COV2.S vaccination and SARS-CoV-2 variants. General study findings and limits: Breadth of non-spike TCRs did not differ between vaccinees and placebo recipients.

Method: immunoSEQ multiplex PCR; TCRdb's copy keeps in-frame clones and lacks some. Here the sample spans about 420,000 clones, roughly 90% being singletons. Deletions cut 3 bases from V and 8 bases from J, with 16 bases between. This CDR3 region has 14 residues. Per germline, CDR1 SGHTA and CDR2 FQGNSA. As for treatment: roughly 20 received Ad26.COV2.S at low or high dose, single or two shots; about 5 received placebo; per-sample allocation not given. The study sampled participants on day 63 after the first vaccine or placebo injection. The TCR sequence derives from a person aged 18-60 years who received the Ad26.COV2.S COVID-19 vaccine or a placebo. Here the sequenced sample was peripheral blood, taken in a trial of Ad26.COV2.S vaccine versus placebo. This chain connects TRBV7-2 to TRBJ1-2, with a weak D call TRBD1 (6 bases). CDR3 in amino acids: CASSLGLHGGGYTF. The CDR3, as DNA: TGTGCCAGCAGCTTGGGACTCCATGGGGGCGGCTACACCTTC.